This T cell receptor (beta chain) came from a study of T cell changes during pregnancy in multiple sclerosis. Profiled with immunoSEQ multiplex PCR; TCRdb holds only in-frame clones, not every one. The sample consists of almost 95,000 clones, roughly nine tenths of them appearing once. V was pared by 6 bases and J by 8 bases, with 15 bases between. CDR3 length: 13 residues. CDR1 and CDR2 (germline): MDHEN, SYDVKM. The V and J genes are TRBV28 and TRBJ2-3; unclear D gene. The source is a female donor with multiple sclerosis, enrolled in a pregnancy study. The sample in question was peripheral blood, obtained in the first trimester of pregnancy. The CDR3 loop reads CASSYKAPGTQYF. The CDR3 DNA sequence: TGTGCCAGCAGCTATAAGGCACCAGGTACGCAGTATTTT. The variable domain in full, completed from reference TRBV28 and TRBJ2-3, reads DVKVTQSSRYLVKRTGEKVFLECVQDMDHENMFWYRQDPGLGLRLIYFSYDVKMKEKGDIPEGYSVSREKKERFSLILESASTNQTSMYLCASSYKAPGTQYFGPGTRLTVL.